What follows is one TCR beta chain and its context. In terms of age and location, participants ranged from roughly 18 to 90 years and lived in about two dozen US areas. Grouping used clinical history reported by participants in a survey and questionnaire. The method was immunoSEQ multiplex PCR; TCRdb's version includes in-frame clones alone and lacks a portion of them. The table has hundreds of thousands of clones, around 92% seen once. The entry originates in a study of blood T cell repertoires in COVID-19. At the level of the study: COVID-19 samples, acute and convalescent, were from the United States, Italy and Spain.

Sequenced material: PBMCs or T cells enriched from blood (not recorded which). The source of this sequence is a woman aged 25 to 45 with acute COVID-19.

The CDR3 bases are TGTGCCAGCAGTGATGGAGGTGCGCGAGAAAAACTGTTTTTT. Its translation: CASSDGGAREKLFF. V usage is TRBV6-1 and J usage is TRBJ1-4; D not resolved. There are 14 residues in the CDR3. Between the trimmed V and J ends, which lost 3 bases and 8 bases, there was a span of 13 bases. Germline CDR1 reads MNHNS; CDR2 reads SASEGT.